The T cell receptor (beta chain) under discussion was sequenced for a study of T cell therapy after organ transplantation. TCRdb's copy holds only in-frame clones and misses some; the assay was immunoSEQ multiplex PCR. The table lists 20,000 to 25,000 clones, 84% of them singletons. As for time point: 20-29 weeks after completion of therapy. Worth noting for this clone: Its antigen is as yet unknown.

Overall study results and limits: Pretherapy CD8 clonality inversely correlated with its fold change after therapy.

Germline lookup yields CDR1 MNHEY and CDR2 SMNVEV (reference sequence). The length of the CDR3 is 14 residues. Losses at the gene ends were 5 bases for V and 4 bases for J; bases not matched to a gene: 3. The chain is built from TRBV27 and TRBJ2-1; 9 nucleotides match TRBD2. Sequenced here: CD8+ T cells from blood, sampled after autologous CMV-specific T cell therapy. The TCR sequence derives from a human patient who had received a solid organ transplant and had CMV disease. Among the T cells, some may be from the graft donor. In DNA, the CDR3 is TGTGCCAGCAGTCTTAGCGGGGGATACAATGAGCAGTTCTTC. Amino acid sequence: CASSLSGGYNEQFF.